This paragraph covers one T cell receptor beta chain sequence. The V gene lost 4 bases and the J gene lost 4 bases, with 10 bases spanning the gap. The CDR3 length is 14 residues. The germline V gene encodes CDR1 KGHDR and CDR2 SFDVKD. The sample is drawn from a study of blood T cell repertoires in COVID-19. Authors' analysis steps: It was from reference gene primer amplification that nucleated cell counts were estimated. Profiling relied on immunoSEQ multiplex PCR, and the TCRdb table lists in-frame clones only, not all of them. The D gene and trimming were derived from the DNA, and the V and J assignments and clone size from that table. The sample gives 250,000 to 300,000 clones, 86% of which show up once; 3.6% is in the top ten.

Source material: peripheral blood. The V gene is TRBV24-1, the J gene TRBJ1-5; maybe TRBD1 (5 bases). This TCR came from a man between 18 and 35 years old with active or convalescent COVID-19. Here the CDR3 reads CATSDQQVNQPQHF. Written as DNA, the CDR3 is TGTGCCACCAGTGACCAACAGGTAAATCAGCCCCAGCATTTT.